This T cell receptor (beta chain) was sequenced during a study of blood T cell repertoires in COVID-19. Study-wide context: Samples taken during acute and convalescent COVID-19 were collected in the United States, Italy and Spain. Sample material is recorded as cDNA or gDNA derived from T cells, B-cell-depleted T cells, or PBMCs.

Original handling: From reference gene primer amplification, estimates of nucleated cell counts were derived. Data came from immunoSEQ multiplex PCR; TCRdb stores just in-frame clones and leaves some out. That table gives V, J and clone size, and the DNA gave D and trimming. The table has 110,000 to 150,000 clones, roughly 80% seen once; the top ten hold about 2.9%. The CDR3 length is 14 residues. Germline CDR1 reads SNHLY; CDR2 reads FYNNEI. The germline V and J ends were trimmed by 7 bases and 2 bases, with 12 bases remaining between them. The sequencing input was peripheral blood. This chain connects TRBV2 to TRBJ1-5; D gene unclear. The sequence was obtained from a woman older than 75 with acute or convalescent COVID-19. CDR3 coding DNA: TGTGCCAGCACCCGAGGGAGGGGCAATCAGCCCCAGCATTTT. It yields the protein CASTRGRGNQPQHF.